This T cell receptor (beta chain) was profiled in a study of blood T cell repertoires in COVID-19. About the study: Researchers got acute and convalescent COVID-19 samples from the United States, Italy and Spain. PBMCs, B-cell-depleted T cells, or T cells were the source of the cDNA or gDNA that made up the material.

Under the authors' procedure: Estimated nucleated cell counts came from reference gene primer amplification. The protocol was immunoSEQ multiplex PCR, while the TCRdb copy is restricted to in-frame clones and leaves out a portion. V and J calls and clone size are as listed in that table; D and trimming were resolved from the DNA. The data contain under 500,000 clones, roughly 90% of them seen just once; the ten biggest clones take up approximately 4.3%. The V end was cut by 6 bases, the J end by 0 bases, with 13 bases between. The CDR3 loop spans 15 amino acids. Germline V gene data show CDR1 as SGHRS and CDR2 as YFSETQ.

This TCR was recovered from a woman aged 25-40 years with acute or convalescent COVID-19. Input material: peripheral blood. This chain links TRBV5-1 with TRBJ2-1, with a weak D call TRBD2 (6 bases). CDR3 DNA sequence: TGCGCCAGCAACTATCGGGGGAGCTCCTACAATGAGCAGTTCTTC. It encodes CASNYRGSSYNEQFF.